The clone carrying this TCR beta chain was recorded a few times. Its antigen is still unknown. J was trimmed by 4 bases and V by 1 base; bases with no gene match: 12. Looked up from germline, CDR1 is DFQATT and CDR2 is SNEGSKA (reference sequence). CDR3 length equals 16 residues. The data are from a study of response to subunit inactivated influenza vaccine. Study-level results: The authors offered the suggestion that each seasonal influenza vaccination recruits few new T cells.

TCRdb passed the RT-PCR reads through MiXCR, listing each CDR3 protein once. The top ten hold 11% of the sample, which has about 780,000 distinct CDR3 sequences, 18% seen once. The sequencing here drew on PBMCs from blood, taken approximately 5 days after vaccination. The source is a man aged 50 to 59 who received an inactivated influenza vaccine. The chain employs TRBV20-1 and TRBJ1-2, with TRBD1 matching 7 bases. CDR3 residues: CSARVMTGKESYGYTF. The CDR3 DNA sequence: TGCAGTGCTAGAGTAATGACAGGGAAAGAAAGCTATGGCTACACCTTC.